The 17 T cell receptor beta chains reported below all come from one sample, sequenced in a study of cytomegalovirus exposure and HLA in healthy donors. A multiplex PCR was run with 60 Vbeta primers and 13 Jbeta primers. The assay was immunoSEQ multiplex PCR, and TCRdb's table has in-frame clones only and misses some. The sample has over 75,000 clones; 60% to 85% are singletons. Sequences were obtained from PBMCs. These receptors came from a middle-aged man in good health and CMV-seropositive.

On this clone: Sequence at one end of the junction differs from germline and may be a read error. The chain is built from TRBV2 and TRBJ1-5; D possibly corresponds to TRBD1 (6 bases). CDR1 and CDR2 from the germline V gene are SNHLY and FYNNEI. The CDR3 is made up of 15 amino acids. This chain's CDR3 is CASSKDSYSNQPQNF. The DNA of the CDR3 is TGTGCCAGCAGTAAGGACAGTTATAGCAATCAGCCCCAGAATTTT.

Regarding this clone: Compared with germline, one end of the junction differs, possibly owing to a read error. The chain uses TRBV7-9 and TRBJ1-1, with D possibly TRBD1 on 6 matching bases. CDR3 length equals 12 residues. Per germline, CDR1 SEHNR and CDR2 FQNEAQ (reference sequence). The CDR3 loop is CSSSWGPAEAFF. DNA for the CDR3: TGTTCCAGCAGCTGGGGGCCCGCTGAAGCTTTCTTT.

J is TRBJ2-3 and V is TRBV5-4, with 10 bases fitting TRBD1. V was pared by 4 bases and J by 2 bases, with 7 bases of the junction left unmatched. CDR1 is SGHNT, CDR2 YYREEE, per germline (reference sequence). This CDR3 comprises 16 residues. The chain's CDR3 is CASSHRTGGYTDTQYF. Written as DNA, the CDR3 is TGTGCCAGCAGCCATAGGACAGGGGGATACACAGATACGCAGTATTTT.

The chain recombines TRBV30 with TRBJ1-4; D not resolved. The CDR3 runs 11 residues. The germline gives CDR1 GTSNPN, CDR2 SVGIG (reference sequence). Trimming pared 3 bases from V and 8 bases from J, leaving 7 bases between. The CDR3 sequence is CAWSPGEKLFF. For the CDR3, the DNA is TGTGCCTGGAGCCCCGGGGAAAAACTGTTTTTT.

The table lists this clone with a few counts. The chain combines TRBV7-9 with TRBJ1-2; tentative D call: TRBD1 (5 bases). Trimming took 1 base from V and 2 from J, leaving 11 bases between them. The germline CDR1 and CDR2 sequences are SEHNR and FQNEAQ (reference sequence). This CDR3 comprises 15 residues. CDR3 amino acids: CASSLVPGPNYGYTF. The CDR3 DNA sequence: TGTGCCAGCAGCTTAGTACCAGGGCCCAACTATGGCTACACCTTC.

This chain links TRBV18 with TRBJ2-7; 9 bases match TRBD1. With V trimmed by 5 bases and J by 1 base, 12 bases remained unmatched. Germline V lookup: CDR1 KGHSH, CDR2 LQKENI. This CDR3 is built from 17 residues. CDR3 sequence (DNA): TGTGCCAGCTCAAGCGAAACAGGGGGCGAAAGGTCCTACGAGCAGTACTTC. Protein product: CASSSETGGERSYEQYF.

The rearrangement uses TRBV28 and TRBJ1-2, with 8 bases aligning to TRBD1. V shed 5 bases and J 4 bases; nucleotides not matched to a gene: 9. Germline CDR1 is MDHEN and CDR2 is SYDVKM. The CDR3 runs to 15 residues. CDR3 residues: CASSRPGTGSYGYTF. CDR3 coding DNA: TGTGCCAGCAGTCGACCGGGGACAGGAAGCTATGGCTACACCTTC.

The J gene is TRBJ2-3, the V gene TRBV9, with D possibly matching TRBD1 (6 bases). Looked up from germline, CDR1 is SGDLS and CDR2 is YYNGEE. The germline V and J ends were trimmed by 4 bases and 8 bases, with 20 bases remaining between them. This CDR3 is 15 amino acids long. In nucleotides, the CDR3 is TGTGCCAGCAGCCCCCTGGGGGCTCTCCCAGGTACGCAGTATTTT. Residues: CASSPLGALPGTQYF.

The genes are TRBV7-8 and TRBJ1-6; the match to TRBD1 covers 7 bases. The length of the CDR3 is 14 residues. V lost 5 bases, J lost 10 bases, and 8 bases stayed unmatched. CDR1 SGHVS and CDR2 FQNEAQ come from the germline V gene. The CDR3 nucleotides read TGTGCCAGCAGCCCCCCTAAACAGGGGTCACCCCTCCACTTT. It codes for CASSPPKQGSPLHF.

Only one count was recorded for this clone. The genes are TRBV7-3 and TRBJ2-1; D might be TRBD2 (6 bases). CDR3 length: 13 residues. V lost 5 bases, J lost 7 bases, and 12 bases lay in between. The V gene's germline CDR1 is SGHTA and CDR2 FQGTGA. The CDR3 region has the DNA TGTGCCAGCAGCCCTGCGGGGTTTAATGAGCAGTTCTTC. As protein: CASSPAGFNEQFF.

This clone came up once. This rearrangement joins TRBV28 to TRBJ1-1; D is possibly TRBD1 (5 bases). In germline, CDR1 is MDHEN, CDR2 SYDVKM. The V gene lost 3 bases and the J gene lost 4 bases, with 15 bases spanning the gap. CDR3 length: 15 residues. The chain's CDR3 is CASSFPGQGGTEAFF. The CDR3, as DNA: TGTGCCAGCAGTTTCCCAGGGCAGGGTGGCACTGAAGCTTTCTTT.

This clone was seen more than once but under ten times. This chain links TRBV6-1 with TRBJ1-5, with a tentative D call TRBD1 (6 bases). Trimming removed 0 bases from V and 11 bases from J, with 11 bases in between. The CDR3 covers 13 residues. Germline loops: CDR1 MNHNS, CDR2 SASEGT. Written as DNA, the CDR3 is TGTGCCAGCAGTGAAGCGGGAGGGGGAACCCAGCATTTT. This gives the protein CASSEAGGGTQHF.

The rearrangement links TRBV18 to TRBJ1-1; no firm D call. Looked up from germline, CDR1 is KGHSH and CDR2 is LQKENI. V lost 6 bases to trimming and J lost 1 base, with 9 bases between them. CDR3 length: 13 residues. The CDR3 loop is CASSMTGNTEAFF. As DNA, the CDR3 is TGTGCCAGCTCCATGACGGGGAACACTGAAGCTTTCTTT.

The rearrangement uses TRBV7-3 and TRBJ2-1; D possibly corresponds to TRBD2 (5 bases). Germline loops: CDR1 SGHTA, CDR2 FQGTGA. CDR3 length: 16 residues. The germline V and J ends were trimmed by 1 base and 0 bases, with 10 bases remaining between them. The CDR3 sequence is CASSLNGLSSYNEQFF. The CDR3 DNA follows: TGTGCCAGCAGCTTAAACGGACTGAGCTCCTACAATGAGCAGTTCTTC.

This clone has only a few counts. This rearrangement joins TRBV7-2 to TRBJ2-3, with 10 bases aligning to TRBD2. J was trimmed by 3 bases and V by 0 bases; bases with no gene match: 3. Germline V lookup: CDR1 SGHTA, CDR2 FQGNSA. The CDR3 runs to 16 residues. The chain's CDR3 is CASSLASGGYTDTQYF. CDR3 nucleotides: TGTGCCAGCAGCTTAGCTAGCGGGGGGTATACAGATACGCAGTATTTT.

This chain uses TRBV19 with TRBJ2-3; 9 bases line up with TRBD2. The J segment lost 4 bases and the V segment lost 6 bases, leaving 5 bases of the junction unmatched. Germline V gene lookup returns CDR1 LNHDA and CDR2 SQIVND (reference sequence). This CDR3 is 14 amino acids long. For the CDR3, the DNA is TGTGCCAGTAGCGCGGGGGGGCTATCAGATACGCAGTATTTT. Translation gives CASSAGGLSDTQYF.

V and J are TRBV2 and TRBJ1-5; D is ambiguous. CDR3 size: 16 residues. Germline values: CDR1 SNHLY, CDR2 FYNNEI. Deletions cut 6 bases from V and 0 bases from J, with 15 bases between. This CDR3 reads CASSNSQSYSNQPQHF. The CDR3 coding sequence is TGTGCCAGCAGCAATTCACAGAGCTATAGCAATCAGCCCCAGCATTTT.